The 30 T cell receptor beta chains below come from one sample, sequenced in a study of blood T cell repertoires in COVID-19. The assay was immunoSEQ multiplex PCR, and TCRdb's table has in-frame clones only and misses some. The data contain about 500,000 clones, around nine tenths of them singletons. Sequenced material: peripheral blood. All receptors derive from a woman between 50 and 59 years old with COVID-19, enrolled during active disease.

Points on this clone: The sample carries other DNA sequences with the same CDR3. This chain links TRBV3-1 (or the pseudogene TRBV3-2) with TRBJ2-2; D is possibly TRBD2 (6 bases). Germline V gene lookup returns CDR1 LGHDT and CDR2 YNNKEL (reference sequence). Deletions cut 3 bases from V and 7 bases from J, with 6 bases between. CDR3 length equals 12 residues. The chain's CDR3 is CASSQGGGELFF. CDR3 in DNA: TGTGCCAGCAGCCAGGGGGGCGGGGAGCTGTTTTTT.

J is TRBJ2-7 and V is TRBV25-1, with 9 bases identical to TRBD2. The CDR3 is 14 residues long. Germline loops: CDR1 MGHDK, CDR2 SYGVNS. V lost 5 bases, J lost 2 bases, and 4 bases stayed unmatched. In nucleotides, the CDR3 is TGTGCCAGCAGTAGAGCGGGGGGTACCTACGAGCAGTACTTC. Its translation is CASSRAGGTYEQYF.

The chain joins TRBV28 to TRBJ1-4; 10 bases are shared with TRBD1. CDR3 length equals 18 residues. Germline CDR1 and CDR2: MDHEN and SYDVKM. V lost 4 bases and J lost 9; bases outside the gene matches: 17. CDR3 DNA: TGTGCCAGCAGTTACCCGAGGGACAGGGGTAGGCGAGTTAAAAAACTGTTTTTT. Translation gives CASSYPRDRGRRVKKLFF.

This clone was observed a few times. The chain joins TRBV5-5 to TRBJ2-1, with 7 nucleotides matching TRBD2. Trimming cost V 4 bases and J 6 bases; bases outside gene matches: 10. The CDR3 has 15 residues. Germline V gene sequence: CDR1 SGHKS, CDR2 YYEKEE (reference sequence). The DNA of the CDR3 is TGTGCCAGCAGCCCCGGCGTAGGACTAGTCAATGAGCAGTTCTTC. Protein sequence: CASSPGVGLVNEQFF.

The chain employs TRBV15 and TRBJ2-1; D gene uncertain. The CDR3 is made up of 11 amino acids. The germline gives CDR1 LNHNV, CDR2 YYDKDF (reference sequence). V gave up 6 bases and J gave up 9 bases, with 9 bases separating them. The CDR3 spells CATSLYGEQFF. CDR3 bases: TGTGCCACCAGTCTGTACGGTGAGCAGTTCTTC.

J is TRBJ1-2 and V is TRBV13; 7 bases map to TRBD1. After removal of 5 bases from V and 6 bases from J, the junction contained 3 bases not matched to a gene. The CDR3 consists of 12 residues. The germline CDR1 and CDR2 sequences are PRHDT and FYEKMQ (reference sequence). This chain's CDR3 is CASSQGVHGYTF. In DNA form, the CDR3 reads TGTGCCAGCAGCCAGGGGGTGCATGGCTACACCTTC.

V gene TRBV7-3 combines with J gene TRBJ2-3, with TRBD2 matching 9 bases. CDR3 length: 15 residues. CDR1 SGHTA and CDR2 FQGTGA come from the germline V gene. V gave up 4 bases and J gave up 4 bases; unmatched junction bases: 6. DNA of the CDR3: TGTGCCAGCAGCTCACAGGGACTAGCCCCAGATACGCAGTATTTT. Translation gives CASSSQGLAPDTQYF. The whole variable domain, remainder taken from reference TRBV7-3 and TRBJ2-3, is GAGVSQTPSNKVTEKGKYVELRCDPISGHTALYWYRQSLGQGPEFLIYFQGTGAADDSGLPNDRFFAVRPEGSVSTLKIQRTERGDSAVYLCASSSQGLAPDTQYFGPGTRLTVL.

The chain combines TRBV5-4 with TRBJ1-5; unclear D gene. The CDR3 length is 14 residues. V dropped 0 bases and J dropped 6 bases, with 10 bases sitting between them. CDR1 is SGHNT, CDR2 YYREEE, per germline (reference sequence). The CDR3 nucleotides are TGTGCCAGCAGCTTGGGAGGGATGAGTCAGCCCCAGCATTTT. Amino acids: CASSLGGMSQPQHF.

The rearrangement uses TRBV7-9 and TRBJ2-3; D is unresolved. Germline V lookup: CDR1 SEHNR, CDR2 FQNEAQ (reference sequence). CDR3 length equals 16 residues. Trimming cost V 1 base and J 0 bases, with 11 bases left between them. Written as DNA, the CDR3 is TGTGCCAGCAGCTTAGATATGGCGGCTAGCACAGATACGCAGTATTTT. Protein: CASSLDMAASTDTQYF.

The chain links TRBV30 to TRBJ1-2; D may be TRBD1 (5 bases). CDR1 is GTSNPN and CDR2 is SVGIG in the germline V gene (reference sequence). V was pared by 3 bases and J by 3 bases, with 5 bases between. The CDR3 totals 11 residues. CDR3 nucleotides: TGTGCCTGGAGCAGGGACTATGGCTACACCTTC. Translation gives CAWSRDYGYTF.

This sequence joins TRBV5-4 and TRBJ2-7; a possible D gene is TRBD2 (6 bases). The ends were cut back, 0 bases at V and 4 bases at J, with 17 bases in the middle. Germline lookup yields CDR1 SGHNT and CDR2 YYREEE (reference sequence). CDR3 length: 16 residues. The CDR3 here is CASSLGRGGVRYEQYF. The CDR3 DNA reads TGTGCCAGCAGCTTGGGTCGGGGCGGGGTAAGGTACGAGCAGTACTTC.

The rearrangement joins TRBV28 to TRBJ1-5; 7 bases are a match to TRBD1. Germline loops: CDR1 MDHEN, CDR2 SYDVKM. V dropped 6 bases and J dropped 3; count of bases not matched to a gene: 8. CDR3 length: 15 residues. The CDR3 DNA sequence: TGTGCCAGCAGCGAGCCGGGACAGACCAATCAGCCCCAGCATTTT. Translation: CASSEPGQTNQPQHF.

V is TRBV19 and J is TRBJ1-5, with 12 bases that match TRBD1. The CDR3 runs 18 residues. V was pared by 4 bases and J by 5 bases, with 12 bases of the junction left unmatched. The V gene's germline CDR1 is LNHDA and CDR2 SQIVND (reference sequence). The CDR3 loop reads CASSRDRDRGRLDQPQHF. CDR3 nucleotide sequence: TGTGCCAGTAGTAGGGACCGGGACAGGGGGCGTTTGGATCAGCCCCAGCATTTT.

The V call is TRBV5-1, the J call TRBJ2-5; 13 bases line up with TRBD2. The CDR3 covers 16 residues. CDR1 is SGHRS and CDR2 is YFSETQ in the germline V gene. V shed 3 bases, J shed 2 bases, and the junction held 4 bases outside the gene matches. The CDR3 DNA follows: TGCGCCAGCAGCTCCACTAGCGGGGGGGCGCAAGAGACCCAGTACTTC. This codes for CASSSTSGGAQETQYF.

The V gene is TRBV5-1, the J gene TRBJ1-5; D gene ambiguous. Deletions cut 4 bases from V and 7 bases from J, with 9 bases between. The CDR3 totals 12 residues. The germline gives CDR1 SGHRS, CDR2 YFSETQ. DNA of the CDR3: TGCGCCAGCAGCGCTAGGTACCAGCCCCAGCATTTT. Encoded protein: CASSARYQPQHF.

Only one count was recorded for this clone. This sequence joins TRBV19 and TRBJ1-2; 12 nucleotides align to TRBD1. Germline lookup yields CDR1 LNHDA and CDR2 SQIVND (reference sequence). This CDR3 is built from 16 residues. V was clipped by 3 bases and J by 4 bases; unmatched bases: 6. The CDR3 DNA reads TGTGCCAGTAGTATCCCCGGGACAGGGGGCCTCTATGGCTACACCTTC. Translating gives CASSIPGTGGLYGYTF.

Written as DNA, the CDR3 is TGTGCCAGCAGCCAAGTGGGCAGGGGTAACGAGCAGTACTTC. Translating it yields CASSQVGRGNEQYF. The rearrangement joins TRBV3-1 (or the pseudogene TRBV3-2) to TRBJ2-7; weak D call: TRBD1 (6 bases). CDR1 and CDR2 from the germline V gene are LGHDT and YNNKEL (reference sequence). The CDR3 runs 14 residues. V lost 1 base and J lost 5, with 12 bases in between.

This clone was seen just once. The V and J genes are TRBV28 and TRBJ2-3; D is unclear. The CDR3 length is 13 residues. V gave up 2 bases and J gave up 0 bases, with 3 bases separating them. Germline V CDR1 and CDR2: MDHEN, SYDVKM. The CDR3 DNA sequence: TGTGCCAGCAGTTTAGGCAGCACAGATACGCAGTATTTT. It specifies CASSLGSTDTQYF.

Remarks on this clone: Other DNA sequences within the sample encode an identical CDR3. The chain carries TRBV9 and TRBJ1-1; a possible D gene is TRBD1 (5 bases). Germline V CDR1 and CDR2: SGDLS, YYNGEE. V shed 0 bases and J shed 2 bases, with 8 bases lying between them. The CDR3 has 14 amino acids. The CDR3 reads CASSVEGSNTEAFF. Here the CDR3 DNA reads TGTGCCAGCAGCGTAGAGGGGTCAAACACTGAAGCTTTCTTT.

This rearrangement joins TRBV10-2 to TRBJ2-5; possible D gene TRBD1, 5 bases. V was cut by 0 bases and J by 4 bases, with 12 bases left in between. The CDR3 covers 15 residues. The germline CDR1 and CDR2 sequences are WSHSY and SAAADI. CDR3 in DNA: TGCGCCAGCAGTGAGTCGGGGCAGCCGGGAGAGACCCAGTACTTC. This encodes CASSESGQPGETQYF.

This chain connects TRBV14 to TRBJ2-3; D call uncertain. Germline V lookup: CDR1 SGHDN, CDR2 FVKESK. The CDR3 is 13 residues long. The V gene lost 4 bases and the J gene lost 5 bases, with 10 bases spanning the gap. The chain's CDR3 is CASSPDLRDTQYF. As DNA, the CDR3 is TGTGCCAGCAGCCCTGACTTAAGAGATACGCAGTATTTT.

This chain joins TRBV15 and TRBJ2-7; perhaps TRBD2 as D (5 bases). This CDR3 spans 13 amino acids. Trimming removed 7 bases at V and 4 bases at J, with 14 bases between. CDR1 is LNHNV and CDR2 is YYDKDF in the germline V gene (reference sequence). The CDR3 nucleotides read TGTGCCACCACCTCGACTGGAGGTTACGAGCAGTACTTC. Residues: CATTSTGGYEQYF.

The V and J genes are TRBV27 and TRBJ1-4, with D possibly TRBD1 on 5 matching bases. V dropped 3 bases and J dropped 6 bases, with 11 bases sitting between them. Germline V gene lookup returns CDR1 MNHEY and CDR2 SMNVEV (reference sequence). CDR3 length: 14 amino acids. The chain's CDR3 is CASSFAGRHEKLFF. In nucleotides, the CDR3 is TGTGCCAGCAGTTTTGCAGGGAGGCATGAAAAACTGTTTTTT.

This rearrangement joins TRBV2 to TRBJ1-4, with 8 bases aligning to TRBD1. The CDR3 loop spans 13 amino acids. J was trimmed by 5 bases and V by 5 bases; bases with no gene match: 1. Germline CDR1 SNHLY, CDR2 FYNNEI. CDR3 nucleotide sequence: TGTGCCAGCAGTCGGGACAGGAATGAAAAACTGTTTTTT. Encoded protein: CASSRDRNEKLFF.

J is TRBJ2-3 and V is TRBV2; possibly TRBD1 for D (5 bases). Between the trimmed V and J ends, which lost 5 bases and 0 bases, there was a span of 15 bases. Germline V gene data show CDR1 as SNHLY and CDR2 as FYNNEI. The CDR3 runs to 16 residues. DNA for the CDR3: TGTGCCAGCAGTAGAAGGCAGGGAATAAGCACAGATACGCAGTATTTT. Translating it yields CASSRRQGISTDTQYF.

The chain recombines TRBV9 with TRBJ2-7; 9 bases fit TRBD1. V lost 3 bases to trimming and J lost 3 bases; unmatched junction nucleotides: 4. The length of the CDR3 is 14 residues. Per the germline V gene, CDR1 is SGDLS and CDR2 is YYNGEE. The CDR3 loop reads CASSAQDRGYEQYF. The CDR3 DNA reads as TGTGCCAGCAGCGCCCAGGACAGGGGCTACGAGCAGTACTTC.

The J gene is TRBJ2-7, the V gene TRBV5-3; 10 bases are shared with TRBD1. TRBV5-3 is designated an ORF whose function remains uncertain. The CDR3 is 14 amino acids. V shed 3 bases and J 6 bases; nucleotides not matched to a gene: 6. The CDR3 spells CARSSDRGSPEQYF. In nucleotides, the CDR3 is TGTGCCAGAAGCTCGGACAGGGGGTCCCCCGAGCAGTACTTC.

The V call is TRBV4-2, the J call TRBJ2-7; 10 bases match TRBD1. The CDR3 length is 16 residues. Trimming removed 4 bases from V and 2 bases from J; junction bases left unmatched: 8. Germline CDR1 and CDR2: LGHNA and YNFKEQ. CDR3 region: CASSPLRQGATYEQYF. CDR3 coding DNA: TGTGCCAGCAGCCCCCTTAGACAGGGGGCAACCTACGAGCAGTACTTC.

The chain is built from TRBV4-1 and TRBJ1-2; D is perhaps TRBD1 (5 bases). Germline CDR1 and CDR2: MGHRA and YSYEKL. The CDR3 is 16 amino acids. V was pared by 4 bases and J by 5 bases, with 20 bases between. In DNA form, the CDR3 reads TGCGCCAGCAGCCTCCCGGTGTGGGGGGACCCTTATGGCTACACCTTC. Protein product: CASSLPVWGDPYGYTF.

V and J are TRBV4-2 and TRBJ2-6; TRBD2 aligns across 9 bases. Trimming took 0 bases from V and 2 from J; bases not matched to a gene: 8. From germline, CDR1 is LGHNA and CDR2 YNFKEQ. The CDR3 extends over 19 amino acids. The CDR3 loop reads CASSQDWSSGEAGANVLTF. In nucleotides, the CDR3 is TGTGCCAGCAGCCAAGATTGGTCTAGCGGGGAGGCTGGGGCCAACGTCCTGACTTTC.